Given below is one T cell receptor beta chain in context. This sample was taken from a study of OX40 agonist ivuxolimab in advanced cancers. CDR3 size: 14 residues. Trimming shortened V by 0 bases and J by 3 bases, and 10 bases separated the two germline ends. CDR1 and CDR2 from the germline V gene are SGDLS and YYNGEE. The data were produced by immunoSEQ multiplex PCR, yet TCRdb's version contains in-frame clones alone and is incomplete. The sample carries some 75,000 clones, about four fifths recorded once. The rearrangement links TRBV9 to TRBJ2-7; possibly TRBD1 for D (5 bases). This receptor was taken from an adult with an advanced solid tumor such as melanoma, head and neck, liver or kidney cancer. The material was CD4+ or CD8+ T cells sorted from blood, obtained in a trial of the OX40 agonist ivuxolimab. The CDR3 spells CASSVGGRGYEQYF. In nucleotides, the CDR3 is TGTGCCAGCAGCGTAGGTGGTAGGGGCTACGAGCAGTACTTC. Based on the CDR3 plus reference TRBV9 and TRBJ2-7, the full variable domain is DSGVTQTPKHLITATGQRVTLRCSPRSGDLSVYWYQQSLDQGLQFLIQYYNGEERAKGNILERFSAQQFPDLHSELNLSSLELGDSALYFCASSVGGRGYEQYFGPGTRLTVT.